Below are 30 T cell receptor beta chains sequenced from a single sample in a study of breast tumors, draining lymph nodes, adjacent tissues. From the multiplex PCR reads, TCRdb called clonotypes with MiXCR, one entry per CDR3 protein. This sample carries some 170,000 distinct CDR3 sequences, about 34% of them seen once, and the ten largest clones take more than 3.5%. The lymph nodes were axillary draining lymph nodes from breast cancer patients. Sequenced input: axillary lymph node tissue. The receptors shown here come from a female donor with breast cancer. Some clones in this sample may be carry-over from other donors' samples.

This clonotype came up a few times. The V gene is TRBV5-6, the J gene TRBJ2-3; D might be TRBD2 (6 bases). Trimming left V 4 bases short and J 0 bases short, with 21 bases between. Germline assignment: CDR1 SGHDT and CDR2 YYEEEE. The CDR3 loop spans 18 amino acids. The CDR3 nucleotides are TGTGCCAGCAGCCTCAATCTGACACTAGCCACTAGCACAGATACGCAGTATTTT. Its protein product is CASSLNLTLATSTDTQYF.

As to this clonotype: This may be a read error: a much more frequent sequence differs by one nucleotide. The chain couples TRBV27 to TRBJ2-7; TRBD1 is a possible D gene (6 bases). Germline assignment: CDR1 MNHEY and CDR2 SMNVEV (reference sequence). V was pared by 6 bases and J by 4 bases, with 10 bases between. The CDR3 runs 12 residues. CDR3 sequence reads: CASRGGRYEQYF. The CDR3 nucleotides read TGTGCCAGCAGAGGGGGACGGTACGAGCAGTACTTC.

The chain recombines TRBV10-3 with TRBJ2-3, with D uncertain. The CDR3 consists of 12 residues. V lost 0 bases, J lost 8 bases, and 6 bases lay in between. CDR1 and CDR2 from the germline V gene are ENHRY and SYGVKD. CDR3 region: CAISESVGTQYF. CDR3 in DNA: TGTGCCATCAGTGAGTCCGTGGGTACGCAGTATTTT.

Points on this clonotype: Here the CDR3 omits its conserved ending phenylalanine or tryptophan, so a read error is the likely source. The chain employs TRBV20-1 and TRBJ1-5, with D unresolved. The CDR3 runs to 14 residues. Germline V gene data show CDR1 as DFQATT and CDR2 as SNEGSKA (reference sequence). V gave up 1 base and J gave up 3 bases, with 10 bases separating them. CDR3 nucleotide sequence: TGCAGTGCTAGAGTGGCCAGTAACAATCAGCCCCAGCATGGT. It encodes CSARVASNNQPQHG.

This clonotype appeared many times. V and J are TRBV12-3 or TRBV12-4 and TRBJ1-2; D unresolved. V was clipped by 3 bases and J by 2 bases, with 7 bases between them. This CDR3 region has 13 residues. CDR3 region: CASSLGRNYGYTF. CDR3 DNA: TGTGCCAGCAGTTTGGGCAGGAACTATGGCTACACCTTC.

The gene calls are TRBV2 and TRBJ1-6, with 9 bases matching TRBD1. In germline, CDR1 is SNHLY, CDR2 FYNNEI. This CDR3 region has 14 residues. The trim removed 9 bases at V and 8 bases at J, leaving 8 bases unmatched. CDR3: CARRTGAQYSPLHF. The CDR3 DNA follows: TGTGCCAGAAGGACAGGGGCGCAGTATTCACCCCTCCACTTT. The full variable domain, completed using reference TRBV2 and TRBJ1-6, is EPEVTQTPSHQVTQMGQEVILRCVPISNHLYFYWYRQILGQKVEFLVSFYNNEISEKSEIFDDQFSVERPDGSNFTLKIRSTKLEDSAMYFCARRTGAQYSPLHFGNGTRLTVT.

The rearrangement uses TRBV9 and TRBJ2-5; 7 nucleotides align to TRBD2. From germline, CDR1 is SGDLS and CDR2 YYNGEE. The CDR3 extends over 16 amino acids. V shed 3 bases, J shed 5 bases, and the junction held 13 bases outside the gene matches. CDR3 amino acids: CASSAGSGTIVETQYF. DNA of the CDR3: TGTGCCAGCAGCGCAGGAAGCGGGACCATTGTGGAGACCCAGTACTTC.

Concerning this clonotype itself: Just one base apart from a much larger clone, this may be a read error. The chain carries TRBV6-1 and TRBJ1-5; weak D call: TRBD1 (5 bases). The V gene's germline CDR1 is MNHNS and CDR2 SASEGT. CDR3 length: 17 amino acids. The CDR3 sequence is CASSQANWDGPYQPQHF. CDR3 DNA sequence: TGTGCCAGCAGTCAAGCGAACTGGGACGGGCCGTATCAGCCCCAGCATTTT.

This clonotype was observed at least ten times. V and J are TRBV7-3 and TRBJ1-2; D unresolved. This CDR3 comprises 14 residues. Germline CDR1 and CDR2: SGHTA and FQGTGA. V lost 5 bases to trimming and J lost 0 bases, with 10 bases between them. The CDR3: CASSQEDANYGYTF. DNA of the CDR3: TGTGCCAGCAGCCAAGAAGACGCTAACTATGGCTACACCTTC.

This clonotype was counted at least ten times. CDR3 protein: CATSYAPDRDQPQHF. Here the CDR3 DNA reads TGTGCCACCAGCTACGCCCCGGACAGGGATCAGCCCCAGCATTTT. This rearrangement joins TRBV15 to TRBJ1-5; 8 positions match TRBD1. The CDR3 sequence is 15 residues long. Unmatched junction bases numbered 8, after V lost 5 bases and J lost 5 bases. Per germline, CDR1 LNHNV and CDR2 YYDKDF (reference sequence).

The V call is TRBV27, the J call TRBJ2-1; 7 bases agree with TRBD1. The CDR3 loop spans 15 amino acids. Germline CDR1 MNHEY, CDR2 SMNVEV (reference sequence). V lost 4 bases and J lost 15; bases outside the gene matches: 18. DNA of the CDR3: TGTGCCAGCAGTTCTCGGACAGGCTTCTTGCGAGGGCGGTTCTTC. Its protein is CASSSRTGFLRGRFF.

In its sample, this clonotype was seen many times. J is TRBJ2-7 and V is TRBV28; D perhaps matches TRBD2 (5 bases). There are 13 residues in the CDR3. Germline V gene lookup returns CDR1 MDHEN and CDR2 SYDVKM. The V and J ends lost 10 bases and 3 bases respectively, with 16 bases between them. CDR3 in amino acids: CAISGNPNYEQYF. As DNA, the CDR3 is TGTGCCATCTCGGGGAACCCCAACTACGAGCAGTACTTC.

The V gene is TRBV19, the J gene TRBJ1-4; D gene uncertain. The CDR3 extends over 11 amino acids. The germline V and J ends were trimmed by 1 base and 14 bases, with 8 bases remaining between them. In germline, CDR1 is LNHDA, CDR2 SQIVND (reference sequence). DNA of the CDR3: TGTGCCAGTAGTATAGGCGGGAACCTGTTTTTT. Its protein product is CASSIGGNLFF. The entire variable domain, with the rest obtained from reference TRBV19 and TRBJ1-4, is as follows: DGGITQSPKYLFRKEGQNVTLSCEQNLNHDAMYWYRQDPGQGLRLIYYSQIVNDFQKGDIAEGYSVSREKKESFPLTVTSAQKNPTAFYLCASSIGGNLFFGSGTQLSVL.

The gene calls are TRBV7-3 and TRBJ2-3; 8 bases map to TRBD2. The germline V gene has CDR1 SGHTA and CDR2 FQGTGA. CDR3 length: 15 residues. V lost 5 bases, J lost 0 bases, and 4 bases stayed unmatched. The CDR3 sequence is CASSHLAGSTDTQYF. CDR3 nucleotides: TGTGCCAGCAGCCATTTAGCGGGGAGCACAGATACGCAGTATTTT.

J is TRBJ1-2 and V is TRBV20-1; 7 bases map to TRBD1. CDR1 and CDR2 (germline): DFQATT, SNEGSKA (reference sequence). J gave up 0 bases and V 1 base, and 8 bases lay outside the gene matches. The CDR3 spans 16 residues. CDR3 in amino acids: CSARARGTGANYGYTF. In DNA, the CDR3 is TGCAGTGCTAGAGCCAGGGGTACAGGGGCTAACTATGGCTACACCTTC.

This clonotype occurred many times. The V and J genes are TRBV29-1 and TRBJ2-5; D gene uncertain. CDR1 SQVTM and CDR2 ANQGSEA come from the germline V gene. CDR3 length equals 14 residues. V was trimmed by 7 bases and J by 1 base, leaving 16 bases between them. CDR3 sequence reads: CSAHRGSTQETQYF. Here the CDR3 DNA reads TGCAGCGCACACCGAGGCAGTACCCAAGAGACCCAGTACTTC.

This clonotype was picked up a small number of times. The chain has TRBV4-3 and TRBJ2-7; 15 nucleotides align to TRBD2. V shed 4 bases and J 6 bases; nucleotides not matched to a gene: 4. CDR1 LGHNA and CDR2 YSLEER come from the germline V gene. The CDR3 runs 15 residues. As DNA, the CDR3 is TGCGCCAGCAGCCCAGGACTAGCGGGAGGGCTCGAGCAGTACTTC. Protein sequence: CASSPGLAGGLEQYF.

This clonotype occurred once. This rearrangement joins TRBV20-1 to TRBJ2-7, with D possibly TRBD2 on 6 matching bases. The V and J ends lost 4 bases and 6 bases respectively, with 10 bases between them. Germline CDR1 and CDR2: DFQATT and SNEGSKA (reference sequence). CDR3 size: 11 residues. CDR3 loop: CSAILGGEQYF. In DNA, the CDR3 is TGCAGTGCTATCCTGGGGGGCGAGCAGTACTTC.

There are many counts of this clonotype. This sequence joins TRBV28 and TRBJ1-6, with D unresolved. The CDR3 consists of 14 residues. V was pared by 7 bases and J by 4 bases, with 11 bases between. Germline CDR1 and CDR2: MDHEN and SYDVKM. The CDR3 loop is CASTGSGYNSPLHF. Written as DNA, the CDR3 is TGTGCCAGCACCGGCAGCGGATATAATTCACCCCTCCACTTT.

The chain carries TRBV5-1 and TRBJ2-3; possibly TRBD2 for D (5 bases). CDR3 length: 15 residues. Trimming took 0 bases from V and 2 from J, leaving 10 bases between them. Germline loops: CDR1 SGHRS, CDR2 YFSETQ. CDR3 residues: CASSLEGSYTDTQYF. In DNA form, the CDR3 reads TGCGCCAGCAGCTTGGAAGGGAGTTACACAGATACGCAGTATTTT. Full variable domain (rest looked up from reference TRBV5-1 and TRBJ2-3): KAGVTQTPRYLIKTRGQQVTLSCSPISGHRSVSWYQQTPGQGLQFLFEYFSETQRNKGNFPGRFSGRQFSNSRSEMNVSTLELGDSALYLCASSLEGSYTDTQYFGPGTRLTVL.

Worth noting for this clonotype: The junction and the germline gene differ at one end; a read error may be behind it. The rearrangement uses TRBV20-1 and TRBJ2-1, with TRBD2 identical over 12 bases. Germline values: CDR1 DFQATT, CDR2 SNEGSKA (reference sequence). This CDR3 has 17 residues. The CDR3 reads CGARDRLAGAPYNEQFF. The CDR3 DNA reads as TGCGGTGCTAGAGATAGACTAGCGGGGGCTCCCTACAATGAGCAGTTCTTC.

A single count supports this clonotype. Germline and junction disagree at one end, which may indicate a read error. The chain links TRBV20-1 to TRBJ1-2, with D uncertain. The CDR3 spans 13 residues. Germline assignment: CDR1 DFQATT and CDR2 SNEGSKA (reference sequence). CDR3 sequence reads: CSARVTPPYGYTF. The CDR3 DNA reads TGCAGTGCCAGAGTAACGCCACCCTATGGCTACACCTTC.

As regards this clonotype: This clone may be a read error of a much larger clone one base away. This chain joins TRBV20-1 and TRBJ2-7; 10 bases align to TRBD1. Trimming removed 5 bases from V and 5 bases from J; junction bases left unmatched: 12. Germline V lookup: CDR1 DFQATT, CDR2 SNEGSKA (reference sequence). The CDR3 runs to 15 residues. DNA for the CDR3: TGCAGTGCTCCTGACAGGGGGCGCTTAGCGGACGAGCAGTACTTC. This sequence encodes CSAPDRGRLADEQYF.

This clonotype has only a few counts. This may be a read error: a much more frequent sequence differs by one nucleotide. The genes are TRBV18 and TRBJ2-7; TRBD1 might be the D (6 bases). Germline values: CDR1 KGHSH, CDR2 LQKENI. There are 14 residues in the CDR3. DNA of the CDR3: TGTGCCAGCCCACCACCGACCACAGGGAACGAGCAGTACTTC. Translation gives CASPPPTTGNEQYF.

J is TRBJ1-2 and V is TRBV2, with a weak D call TRBD1 (5 bases). Per germline, CDR1 SNHLY and CDR2 FYNNEI. The V end lost 7 bases, the J end lost 5 bases, and 23 bases lay between the germline ends. The CDR3 loop spans 16 amino acids. The CDR3 DNA follows: TGTGCCAGCAACGCGCTTACCTCGGGGGTGGGGTATGGCTACACCTTC. Amino acid sequence: CASNALTSGVGYGYTF.

This clonotype occurred a few times. The CDR3 ends on some other residue instead of the conserved phenylalanine or tryptophan, so this is likely a read error. Because the CDR3's place on the DNA is in doubt, the DNA is left out and the CDR3 is given as listed by TCRdb. The chain uses TRBV2 and TRBJ2-2. The V gene's germline CDR1 is SNHLY and CDR2 FYNNEI. The CDR3 spans 8 residues, counting both ends. The CDR3 is CASSEGFL.

The chain combines TRBV24-1 with TRBJ2-7; perhaps D is TRBD1 or TRBD2 (6 bases each). This CDR3 is 13 amino acids long. CDR1 and CDR2 (germline): KGHDR, SFDVKD. Between the trimmed V and J ends, which lost 5 bases and 5 bases, there was a span of 12 bases. This CDR3 reads CATSGGARHEQYF. The CDR3, as DNA: TGTGCCACCAGTGGGGGGGCGCGCCACGAGCAGTACTTC.

This clonotype occurred a few times. This may be a read error: a much more frequent sequence differs by one nucleotide. The V gene is TRBV6-5, the J gene TRBJ2-2; D ambiguous. CDR1 and CDR2 from the germline V gene are MNHEY and SVGAGI. V dropped 5 bases and J dropped 4 bases, with 8 bases sitting between them. This CDR3 has 13 residues. CDR3 DNA sequence: TGTGCCAGCAGTCCAGTAGCCACCGGGGAGCTGTTTTTT. This gives the protein CASSPVATGELFF.

This clonotype was detected many times. CDR3 sequence: CASSVEGTLGFEQYF. The CDR3 bases are TGTGCCAGCAGCGTAGAAGGGACACTCGGTTTCGAGCAGTACTTC. This chain connects TRBV9 to TRBJ2-7; a weak D match, TRBD1 (6 bases). Germline V gene lookup returns CDR1 SGDLS and CDR2 YYNGEE. CDR3 length: 15 residues. Between the trimmed V and J ends, which lost 0 bases and 6 bases, there was a span of 16 bases.

This clonotype was observed at least ten times. This rearrangement joins TRBV7-8 to TRBJ1-5, with D possibly TRBD1 on 5 matching bases. CDR3 length: 16 amino acids. The germline gives CDR1 SGHVS, CDR2 FQNEAQ. The V end was cut by 1 base, the J end by 4 bases, with 14 bases between. This chain's CDR3 is CASSLVGASRNQPQHF. CDR3 in DNA: TGTGCCAGCAGCTTAGTAGGGGCGAGTCGTAATCAGCCCCAGCATTTT.